This T cell receptor (beta chain) came from a study of brain T cells in children with intractable seizures. Study-wide results and limits: Pre- and post-surgery blood differed in depth, so pre-surgery absences may be undersampling.

The CDR3 loop spans 14 amino acids. From germline, CDR1 is MGHRA and CDR2 YSYEKL. Losses at the gene ends were 4 bases for V and 6 bases for J; bases not matched to a gene: 2. TCRdb's table, derived via immunoSEQ multiplex PCR, lists solely in-frame clones and lacks some. The sample holds about 320,000 clones, 93% seen once. Time point reported: blood from clinic visit 5 months post-surgery; TSC patient then seizure free. Sequencing was limited to surgery cases with top T cell transcript signatures in brain tissue. Turning to this clone: Its target is unknown.

The source is a boy under three years old with tuberous sclerosis and intractable seizures. This chain links TRBV4-1 with TRBJ2-7; TRBD2 aligns across 14 bases. This specimen consisted of peripheral blood, obtained 4 to 5 months after surgery. DNA of the CDR3: TGCGCCAGCAGCCCGACTAGCGGGAGGGGCGAGCAGTACTTC. Translated, it gives CASSPTSGRGEQYF.